A selection of T cell receptor beta chains follows, all from one sample in a study of spatial heterogeneity in lung cancer. A single record per CDR3 protein comes from TCRdb applying MiXCR to the 5' RACE reads. The data show tens of thousands of distinct CDR3 sequences, roughly 9% seen once. Here the sequenced sample was PBMCs, taken at follow-up. Every receptor here comes from a female donor with early-stage non-small cell lung cancer. Both conserved end residues are part of each CDR3. D genes are given only for firm matches. Expanded clones get a size class; other rows say once, few or many, or leave the size out.

j_call d_call clone_size v_call cdr3_aa cdr3_nt
TRBJ1-5 NA many TRBV19 CASISGGDQPQHF TGTGCCAGTATCTCGGGAGGGGATCAGCCCCAGCATTTT
TRBJ1-3 NA many TRBV9 CASSLRGGRENTIYF TGTGCCAGCAGCCTCCGAGGAGGGCGGGAAAACACCATATATTTT
TRBJ2-5 NA many TRBV6-5 CASSFPRGTRGQETQYF TGTGCCAGCAGTTTCCCCCGAGGGACCCGGGGCCAAGAGACCCAGTACTTC
TRBJ2-2 TRBD2 few TRBV29-1 CSVDSLAGVTGELFF TGCAGCGTTGATAGTCTAGCGGGAGTAACCGGGGAGCTGTTTTTT
TRBJ2-2 NA NA TRBV9 CASSPPGLAPEGELFF TGTGCCAGCAGCCCCCCAGGGCTAGCCCCGGAGGGGGAGCTGTTTTTT
TRBJ2-7 TRBD2 NA TRBV4-1 CASSQVLAGAYEQYF TGCGCCAGCAGCCAAGTCCTAGCGGGGGCTTACGAGCAGTACTTC
TRBJ2-3 TRBD1 many TRBV5-1 CASNSGTGGMSQYF TGCGCCAGCAACTCCGGGACAGGGGGCATGTCGCAGTATTTT
TRBJ2-3 NA few TRBV5-1 CASTPGEVTDTQYF TGCGCCAGCACCCCAGGGGAAGTCACAGATACGCAGTATTTT
TRBJ2-1 NA NA TRBV28 CASSSTGSIMDNEQFF TGTGCCAGCAGTTCCACTGGCAGCATTATGGACAATGAGCAGTTCTTC
TRBJ2-3 NA many TRBV7-3 CASSLNSLWGQGDPDTQYF TGTGCCAGCAGCCTAAACTCCCTATGGGGGCAGGGCGATCCAGATACGCAGTATTTT
TRBJ2-3 TRBD2 many TRBV7-2 CASRRNGASGRADTQYF TGTGCCAGCAGACGAAATGGCGCTAGCGGGAGGGCCGATACGCAGTATTTT
TRBJ1-5 NA NA TRBV7-2 CASSVPTLSNQPQHF TGTGCCAGCAGCGTTCCCACCCTTAGCAATCAGCCCCAGCATTTT
TRBJ1-4 NA many TRBV4-1 CASSQEWGDNEKLFF TGCGCCAGCAGCCAAGAATGGGGTGACAATGAAAAACTGTTTTTT
TRBJ2-2 NA NA TRBV7-8 CASSLIQGHSPTGELFF TGTGCCAGCAGCTTAATCCAAGGACATAGCCCTACCGGGGAGCTGTTTTTT
TRBJ2-7 TRBD1 many TRBV20-1 CSARGTGGYEQYF TGCAGTGCTAGAGGGACAGGGGGCTACGAGCAGTACTTC
TRBJ2-5 NA many TRBV2 CASSVTDYEETQYF TGTGCCAGCAGTGTCACAGATTATGAGGAGACCCAGTACTTC
TRBJ1-1 NA many TRBV6-5 CASRYEQAGGNTEAFF TGTGCCAGCAGATACGAACAGGCTGGGGGGAACACTGAAGCTTTCTTT
TRBJ2-6 TRBD1 many TRBV7-3 CASSLMGQADVLTF TGTGCCAGCAGCTTAATGGGACAGGCCGACGTCCTGACTTTC
TRBJ2-1 TRBD2 NA TRBV19 CASSITSGFYNEQFF TGTGCCAGTAGTATCACTAGCGGATTCTACAATGAGCAGTTCTTC
TRBJ1-3 NA many TRBV28 CASRGGVSSGNTIYF TGTGCCAGCAGGGGGGGAGTATCCTCTGGAAACACCATATATTTT
TRBJ2-1 NA few TRBV7-9 CASSSLIGSSYNEQFF TGTGCCAGCAGCTCGCTCATCGGGAGCTCCTACAATGAGCAGTTCTTC
TRBJ2-2 TRBD2 many TRBV20-1 CSAEPGTSGSGELFF TGCAGTGCTGAACCTGGGACTAGCGGGAGTGGGGAGCTGTTTTTT
TRBJ1-2 NA few TRBV3-1 CASSRVRGGRRYGYTF TGTGCCAGCAGCAGGGTTCGAGGGGGGCGCCGCTATGGCTACACCTTC
TRBJ2-1 NA many TRBV7-2 CASSLAENSYNEQFF TGTGCCAGCAGCTTGGCGGAAAACTCCTACAATGAGCAGTTCTTC
TRBJ2-3 NA many TRBV28 CASSLGPSTDTQYF TGTGCCAGCAGTTTAGGACCCTCCACAGATACGCAGTATTTT
TRBJ1-5 NA NA TRBV20-1 CSASWPPLNQPQHF TGCAGTGCCTCCTGGCCCCCCCTCAATCAGCCCCAGCATTTT
TRBJ2-3 NA many TRBV20-1 CSARDKGRTDTQYF TGCAGTGCTAGAGATAAAGGGAGAACAGATACGCAGTATTTT
TRBJ2-5 TRBD1 many TRBV18 CASSPGQEDETQYF TGTGCCAGCTCACCGGGACAGGAGGATGAGACCCAGTACTTC
TRBJ2-7 TRBD1 many TRBV5-1 CASSRDSPYEQYF TGCGCCAGCAGCCGGGACAGCCCCTACGAGCAGTACTTC
TRBJ1-5 NA few TRBV20-1 CSARGGGNQPQHF TGCAGTGCTAGAGGGGGAGGCAATCAGCCCCAGCATTTT
TRBJ2-3 NA NA TRBV21-1 CASSWTCTDTQYF TGTGCCAGCAGCTGGACTTGCACAGATACGCAGTATTTT
TRBJ2-1 TRBD2 NA TRBV29-1 CSVGLAGHNEQFF TGCAGCGTCGGACTAGCGGGACACAATGAGCAGTTCTTC
TRBJ2-6 NA NA TRBV12-3/TRBV12-4 CASSFLRGGLRSGANVLTF TGTGCCAGCAGTTTCCTAAGAGGGGGGCTAAGGTCTGGGGCCAACGTCCTGACTTTC